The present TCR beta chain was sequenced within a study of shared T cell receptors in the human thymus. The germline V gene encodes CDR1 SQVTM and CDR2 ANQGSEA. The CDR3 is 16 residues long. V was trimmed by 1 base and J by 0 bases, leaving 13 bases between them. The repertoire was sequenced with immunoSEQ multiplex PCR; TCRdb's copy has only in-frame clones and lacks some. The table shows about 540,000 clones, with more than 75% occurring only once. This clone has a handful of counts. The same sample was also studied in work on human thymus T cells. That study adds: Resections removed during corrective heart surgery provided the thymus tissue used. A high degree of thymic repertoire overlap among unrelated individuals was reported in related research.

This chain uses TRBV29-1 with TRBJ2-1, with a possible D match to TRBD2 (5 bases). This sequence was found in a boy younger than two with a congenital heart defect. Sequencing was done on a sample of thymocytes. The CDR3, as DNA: TGCAGCGTTGAAGTCTCGAGGAGGAGCTCCTACAATGAGCAGTTCTTC. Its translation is CSVEVSRRSSYNEQFF.